A single sample gave rise to the 31 T cell receptor beta chains below, sequenced in a study of cytomegalovirus exposure and HLA in healthy donors. 13 Jbeta primers and 60 Vbeta primers were used for the PCR. Measured with immunoSEQ multiplex PCR; TCRdb has only the in-frame clones, and not every one. This table holds around 95,000 clones, roughly four fifths found once. Sequencing input: PBMCs. The receptors stem from a female donor in good health and CMV-seropositive.

This chain uses TRBV5-1 with TRBJ2-5, with D possibly matching TRBD1 (5 bases). The CDR3 is 14 amino acids. V dropped 3 bases and J dropped 3 bases, with 12 bases sitting between them. Looked up from germline, CDR1 is SGHRS and CDR2 is YFSETQ. The CDR3 reads CASSYQGSEETQYF. The CDR3 DNA reads as TGCGCCAGCAGCTATCAGGGATCCGAAGAGACCCAGTACTTC.

The rearrangement links TRBV18 to TRBJ1-1; D is possibly TRBD1 (5 bases). In germline, CDR1 is KGHSH, CDR2 LQKENI. Trimming left V 5 bases short and J 3 bases short, with 13 bases between. This CDR3 region has 14 residues. The CDR3: CASSNRGGDTEAFF. In nucleotides, the CDR3 is TGTGCCAGCTCAAACCGCGGGGGGGACACTGAAGCTTTCTTT.

The chain joins TRBV7-9 to TRBJ2-1, with 13 bases identical to TRBD2. CDR3 size: 17 residues. V trimming: 5 bases; J trimming: 5 bases; junction bases outside the gene matches: 9. CDR1 is SEHNR, CDR2 FQNEAQ, per germline (reference sequence). CDR3 nucleotide sequence: TGTGCCAGCAGCATCCGGACTAGCGGGAGTGTGAACAATGAGCAGTTCTTC. Its translation: CASSIRTSGSVNNEQFF. Together with reference TRBV7-9 and TRBJ2-1, the CDR3 gives the full variable domain: DTGVSQNPRHKITKRGQNVTFRCDPISEHNRLYWYRQTLGQGPEFLTYFQNEAQLEKSRLLSDRFSAERPKGSFSTLEIQRTEQGDSAMYLCASSIRTSGSVNNEQFFGPGTRLTVL.

V and J are TRBV25-1 and TRBJ1-4, with 7 bases matching TRBD1. This CDR3 is 17 amino acids long. Germline values: CDR1 MGHDK, CDR2 SYGVNS. V lost 6 bases to trimming and J lost 7 bases; unmatched junction nucleotides: 17. The CDR3 spells CASSPNTGAISREKLFF. CDR3 nucleotide sequence: TGTGCCAGCAGCCCCAATACAGGGGCTATCAGTCGTGAAAAACTGTTTTTT.

The rearrangement uses TRBV28 and TRBJ1-5; D remains unclear. In germline, CDR1 is MDHEN, CDR2 SYDVKM. V lost 2 bases, J lost 5 bases, and 13 bases lay in between. This CDR3 contains 15 residues. The CDR3 DNA follows: TGTGCCAGCAGTTTACGACGAGGGAACCATCAGCCCCAGCATTTT. It yields the protein CASSLRRGNHQPQHF.

This rearrangement joins TRBV7-9 to TRBJ1-1; 10 positions match TRBD1. Looked up from germline, CDR1 is SEHNR and CDR2 is FQNEAQ (reference sequence). Unmatched junction bases numbered 9, after V lost 4 bases and J lost 4 bases. The CDR3 sequence is 16 residues long. The CDR3 coding sequence is TGTGCCAGCAGCTCCCAATTAGGACAGGGGGTCACTGAAGCTTTCTTT. It encodes CASSSQLGQGVTEAFF.

The chain employs TRBV7-9 and TRBJ2-5, with D possibly being TRBD1 (6 bases). The CDR3 contains 17 residues. Between the trimmed V and J ends, which lost 4 bases and 2 bases, there was a span of 20 bases. CDR1 is SEHNR, CDR2 FQNEAQ, per germline (reference sequence). The CDR3 DNA sequence: TGTGCCAGCAGCTCGGGCGGGCTCTGGACAGTACAAGAGACCCAGTACTTC. This sequence encodes CASSSGGLWTVQETQYF. Combining the CDR3 with reference TRBV7-9 and TRBJ2-5 gives the whole variable domain DTGVSQNPRHKITKRGQNVTFRCDPISEHNRLYWYRQTLGQGPEFLTYFQNEAQLEKSRLLSDRFSAERPKGSFSTLEIQRTEQGDSAMYLCASSSGGLWTVQETQYFGPGTRLLVL.

The chain is built from TRBV15 and TRBJ1-1; D is possibly TRBD1 (6 bases). Germline V gene lookup returns CDR1 LNHNV and CDR2 YYDKDF (reference sequence). This CDR3 is 13 amino acids long. V dropped 0 bases and J dropped 7 bases, with 9 bases sitting between them. CDR3 DNA sequence: TGTGCCACCAGCAGAGAACAGGGTTGTGAAGCTTTCTTT. Translating gives CATSREQGCEAFF.

As for this clone: The junction shows a germline mismatch at one end, possibly a read error. This chain joins TRBV4-1 and TRBJ2-7; D perhaps matches TRBD2 (6 bases). CDR1 and CDR2 from the germline V gene are MGHRA and YSYEKL. The length of the CDR3 is 15 residues. In nucleotides, the CDR3 is TGCGCCAGCAGTGCTGCCGGGACGGGGGTATACGAGCGGTACTTC. It translates to CASSAAGTGVYERYF.

V gene TRBV12-5 combines with J gene TRBJ2-7, with TRBD1 matching 7 bases. Germline assignment: CDR1 LGHNT and CDR2 FRNRAP. The CDR3 runs to 15 residues. The ends lost 2 bases at V and 2 bases at J; junction bases unmatched: 6. Written as DNA, the CDR3 is TGTGCTAGTGGTTTGACCGGGACAGCCACCTACGAGCAGTACTTC. It codes for CASGLTGTATYEQYF. The whole variable domain, remainder taken from reference TRBV12-5 and TRBJ2-7, is DARVTQTPRHKVTEMGQEVTMRCQPILGHNTVFWYRQTMMQGLELLAYFRNRAPLDDSGMPKDRFSAEMPDATLATLKIQPSEPRDSAVYFCASGLTGTATYEQYFGPGTRLTVT.

V and J are TRBV5-4 and TRBJ1-3, with D unresolved. Germline CDR1 and CDR2: SGHNT and YYREEE (reference sequence). V was clipped by 5 bases and J by 4 bases, with 13 bases between them. The CDR3 extends over 14 amino acids. CDR3 DNA: TGTGCCAGCAGTCGTGACACGTCGGGAAACACCATATATTTT. It specifies CASSRDTSGNTIYF.

The rearrangement links TRBV25-1 to TRBJ2-7; TRBD1 might be the D (6 bases). The CDR3 consists of 15 residues. Germline V gene lookup returns CDR1 MGHDK and CDR2 SYGVNS. V lost 2 bases to trimming and J lost 7 bases, with 18 bases between them. CDR3 coding DNA: TGTGCCAGCAGTGAAACTGTAGGCAGAGGGGGTGAGCAGTACTTC. Its translation is CASSETVGRGGEQYF.

The chain has TRBV5-1 and TRBJ2-1; D might be TRBD2 (7 bases). Trimming stripped 0 bases from V and 6 bases from J, with 13 bases between. CDR3 size: 15 residues. Per germline, CDR1 SGHRS and CDR2 YFSETQ. CDR3 DNA: TGCGCCAGCAGCTTGGGCGCGGGGGCGGTCAATGAGCAGTTCTTC. Its protein is CASSLGAGAVNEQFF.

J is TRBJ2-7 and V is TRBV4-1; the D gene is possibly TRBD1 (6 bases). Between the trimmed V and J ends, which lost 2 bases and 2 bases, there was a span of 7 bases. This CDR3 has 13 amino acids. Germline V gene lookup returns CDR1 MGHRA and CDR2 YSYEKL. This CDR3 is CASSQPGAYEQYF. The CDR3 DNA is TGCGCCAGCAGCCAACCAGGGGCCTACGAGCAGTACTTC.

The V and J genes are TRBV11-2 and TRBJ2-1; D uncertain. Germline V gives CDR1 SGHAT, CDR2 FQNNGV. V was clipped by 5 bases and J by 9 bases, with 8 bases between them. This CDR3 spans 11 amino acids. DNA for the CDR3: TGTGCCAGCAGCCATGCGGCTGAGCAGTTCTTC. Protein: CASSHAAEQFF.

The rearrangement links TRBV5-1 to TRBJ1-1, with 8 bases that match TRBD1. The CDR3 sequence is 15 residues long. Per germline, CDR1 SGHRS and CDR2 YFSETQ. Trimming at V came to 2 bases and at J to 1 base, leaving 4 bases not matched to a gene. The CDR3 reads CASSLIGQGNTEAFF. The CDR3 region has the DNA TGCGCCAGCAGCTTAATAGGACAGGGGAACACTGAAGCTTTCTTT. Full variable domain (missing parts from reference TRBV5-1 and TRBJ1-1): KAGVTQTPRYLIKTRGQQVTLSCSPISGHRSVSWYQQTPGQGLQFLFEYFSETQRNKGNFPGRFSGRQFSNSRSEMNVSTLELGDSALYLCASSLIGQGNTEAFFGQGTRLTVV.

The chain has TRBV29-1 and TRBJ1-2, with no clear D. Trimming left V 3 bases short and J 6 bases short, with 8 bases between. The CDR3 extends over 11 amino acids. CDR1 is SQVTM and CDR2 is ANQGSEA in the germline V gene. As DNA, the CDR3 is TGCAGCGTTGAGCTCCGGGATGGCTACACCTTC. This translates into CSVELRDGYTF. The full variable domain, with the rest looked up from reference TRBV29-1 and TRBJ1-2, is SAVISQKPSRDICQRGTSLTIQCQVDSQVTMMFWYRQQPGQSLTLIATANQGSEATYESGFVIDKFPISRPNLTFSTLTVSNMSPEDSSIYLCSVELRDGYTFGSGTRLTVV.

The chain carries TRBV15 and TRBJ2-5; TRBD2 matches 9 bases. This CDR3 is 17 amino acids long. Germline CDR1 and CDR2: LNHNV and YYDKDF (reference sequence). With V trimmed by 1 base and J by 0 bases, 6 bases remained unmatched. Here the CDR3 DNA reads TGTGCCACCAGCAGAGGTAGCGGGAGTGAGTACCAAGAGACCCAGTACTTC. Amino acid sequence: CATSRGSGSEYQETQYF. Supplemented by reference TRBV15 and TRBJ2-5, the full variable domain reads DAMVIQNPRYQVTQFGKPVTLSCSQTLNHNVMYWYQQKSSQAPKLLFHYYDKDFNNEADTPDNFQSRRPNTSFCFLDIRSPGLGDTAMYLCATSRGSGSEYQETQYFGPGTRLLVL.

The chain carries TRBV10-3 and TRBJ2-1, with D possibly matching TRBD2 (6 bases). V was shortened by 4 bases and J by 0 bases, with 28 bases between the two germline ends. From germline, CDR1 is ENHRY and CDR2 SYGVKD. The CDR3 spans 21 residues. This CDR3 reads CAISALTSAGPHLSSYNEQFF. In DNA, the CDR3 is TGTGCCATCAGTGCCCTGACTTCGGCGGGGCCCCACCTAAGCTCCTACAATGAGCAGTTCTTC.

CDR3 amino acids: CASSPSSYNSPLHF. As DNA, the CDR3 is TGTGCCAGCAGTCCTAGCTCCTATAATTCACCCCTCCACTTT. V is TRBV6-5 and J is TRBJ1-6; D unresolved. Germline V gene sequence: CDR1 MNHEY, CDR2 SVGAGI. Deletions cut 5 bases from V and 0 bases from J, with 5 bases between. CDR3 length: 14 amino acids.

The chain couples TRBV18 to TRBJ2-7; 8 bases match TRBD2. CDR3 length: 14 amino acids. The trim removed 3 bases at V and 5 bases at J, leaving 6 bases unmatched. Looked up from germline, CDR1 is KGHSH and CDR2 is LQKENI. This CDR3 reads CASSPDGRADEQYF. The CDR3, as DNA: TGTGCCAGCTCACCGGACGGGAGGGCCGACGAGCAGTACTTC.

The chain employs TRBV27 and TRBJ2-7; D is perhaps TRBD1 (6 bases). With 4 bases removed from V and 3 bases from J, the gap between germline ends came to 19 bases. CDR1 is MNHEY, CDR2 SMNVEV, per germline (reference sequence). CDR3 length: 16 residues. This CDR3 reads CASSSKIRTVHYEQYF. DNA of the CDR3: TGTGCCAGCAGTTCGAAAATAAGGACAGTACACTACGAGCAGTACTTC.

The chain couples TRBV6-4 to TRBJ2-7, with TRBD1 matching 9 bases. Germline V gene data show CDR1 as MRHNA and CDR2 as SNTAGT. This CDR3 contains 14 residues. V lost 5 bases and J lost 5; bases outside the gene matches: 7. The CDR3 region is CASSPDRGIDEQYF. The CDR3 bases are TGTGCCAGCAGTCCTGACAGGGGGATCGACGAGCAGTACTTC.

The chain uses TRBV15 and TRBJ1-1; tentatively, D is TRBD1 (5 bases). The V end was cut by 5 bases, the J end by 8 bases, with 12 bases between. This CDR3 has 12 residues. Looked up from germline, CDR1 is LNHNV and CDR2 is YYDKDF (reference sequence). CDR3 loop: CATSVGGREAFF. DNA for the CDR3: TGTGCCACCAGCGTTGGGGGGAGGGAAGCTTTCTTT. Full variable domain (missing parts from reference TRBV15 and TRBJ1-1): DAMVIQNPRYQVTQFGKPVTLSCSQTLNHNVMYWYQQKSSQAPKLLFHYYDKDFNNEADTPDNFQSRRPNTSFCFLDIRSPGLGDTAMYLCATSVGGREAFFGQGTRLTVV.

The table lists this clone with a count of one. This chain connects TRBV27 to TRBJ2-2; 15 bases are shared with TRBD2. The germline gives CDR1 MNHEY, CDR2 SMNVEV (reference sequence). There are 18 residues in the CDR3. V lost 3 bases to trimming and J lost 3 bases; unmatched junction nucleotides: 5. The CDR3 is CASSFGLAGGPDTGELFF. CDR3 bases: TGTGCCAGCAGTTTTGGACTAGCGGGGGGGCCGGACACCGGGGAGCTGTTTTTT.

The rearrangement uses TRBV2 and TRBJ2-2; no firm D call. In germline, CDR1 is SNHLY, CDR2 FYNNEI. The CDR3 spans 14 residues. Deletions cut 7 bases from V and 0 bases from J, with 9 bases between. The CDR3 sequence: CASKELPNTGELFF. CDR3 in DNA: TGTGCCAGCAAGGAGCTACCGAACACCGGGGAGCTGTTTTTT. The complete variable domain, with remaining parts taken from reference TRBV2 and TRBJ2-2, reads EPEVTQTPSHQVTQMGQEVILRCVPISNHLYFYWYRQILGQKVEFLVSFYNNEISEKSEIFDDQFSVERPDGSNFTLKIRSTKLEDSAMYFCASKELPNTGELFFGEGSRLTVL.

This chain joins TRBV9 and TRBJ2-1; a weak D match, TRBD1 (5 bases). Germline V CDR1 and CDR2: SGDLS, YYNGEE. There are 12 residues in the CDR3. V gave up 0 bases and J gave up 13 bases, with 11 bases separating them. The CDR3 DNA sequence: TGTGCCAGCAGCGTAGGCCAGGGCTATCAGTTCTTC. This encodes CASSVGQGYQFF.

The V gene is TRBV7-2, the J gene TRBJ2-5; 7 bases are a match to TRBD1. The CDR3 sequence is 14 residues long. The V gene's germline CDR1 is SGHTA and CDR2 FQGNSA. Trimming removed 3 bases from V and 4 bases from J; junction bases left unmatched: 5. CDR3 DNA: TGTGCCAGCAGCTTCCGAACAGGGGTAGAGACCCAGTACTTC. This codes for CASSFRTGVETQYF.

The CDR3 loop reads CASSLTVENTEAFF. The CDR3 nucleotides are TGTGCCAGCAGTTTGACAGTAGAGAACACTGAAGCTTTCTTT. The chain employs TRBV14 and TRBJ1-1, with a tentative D call TRBD1 (5 bases). CDR1 is SGHDN, CDR2 FVKESK, per germline. The CDR3 covers 14 residues. The V end lost 6 bases, the J end lost 1 base, and 12 bases lay between the germline ends.

In its sample, this clone was seen a few times. The rearrangement joins TRBV6-6 to TRBJ2-1, with TRBD1 matching 8 bases. Germline V gene lookup returns CDR1 MNHNY and CDR2 SVGAGI (reference sequence). This CDR3 is built from 15 residues. The junction had 7 bases not matched to a gene; V was cut back by 5 bases and J by 4 bases. The CDR3 spells CASSKPGQEYNEQFF. In nucleotides, the CDR3 is TGTGCCAGCAGTAAGCCGGGACAGGAATACAATGAGCAGTTCTTC.

This chain links TRBV21-1 with TRBJ2-7; TRBD2 reflects the table's D call only, with no check against the DNA. TRBV21-1 is tagged as a pseudogene. The CDR3 totals 14 residues. The CDR3 here is CASSKTGNSYEQYF. The CDR3, as DNA: TGTGCCAGCAGCAAGACGGGTAACTCCTACGAGCAGTACTTC.